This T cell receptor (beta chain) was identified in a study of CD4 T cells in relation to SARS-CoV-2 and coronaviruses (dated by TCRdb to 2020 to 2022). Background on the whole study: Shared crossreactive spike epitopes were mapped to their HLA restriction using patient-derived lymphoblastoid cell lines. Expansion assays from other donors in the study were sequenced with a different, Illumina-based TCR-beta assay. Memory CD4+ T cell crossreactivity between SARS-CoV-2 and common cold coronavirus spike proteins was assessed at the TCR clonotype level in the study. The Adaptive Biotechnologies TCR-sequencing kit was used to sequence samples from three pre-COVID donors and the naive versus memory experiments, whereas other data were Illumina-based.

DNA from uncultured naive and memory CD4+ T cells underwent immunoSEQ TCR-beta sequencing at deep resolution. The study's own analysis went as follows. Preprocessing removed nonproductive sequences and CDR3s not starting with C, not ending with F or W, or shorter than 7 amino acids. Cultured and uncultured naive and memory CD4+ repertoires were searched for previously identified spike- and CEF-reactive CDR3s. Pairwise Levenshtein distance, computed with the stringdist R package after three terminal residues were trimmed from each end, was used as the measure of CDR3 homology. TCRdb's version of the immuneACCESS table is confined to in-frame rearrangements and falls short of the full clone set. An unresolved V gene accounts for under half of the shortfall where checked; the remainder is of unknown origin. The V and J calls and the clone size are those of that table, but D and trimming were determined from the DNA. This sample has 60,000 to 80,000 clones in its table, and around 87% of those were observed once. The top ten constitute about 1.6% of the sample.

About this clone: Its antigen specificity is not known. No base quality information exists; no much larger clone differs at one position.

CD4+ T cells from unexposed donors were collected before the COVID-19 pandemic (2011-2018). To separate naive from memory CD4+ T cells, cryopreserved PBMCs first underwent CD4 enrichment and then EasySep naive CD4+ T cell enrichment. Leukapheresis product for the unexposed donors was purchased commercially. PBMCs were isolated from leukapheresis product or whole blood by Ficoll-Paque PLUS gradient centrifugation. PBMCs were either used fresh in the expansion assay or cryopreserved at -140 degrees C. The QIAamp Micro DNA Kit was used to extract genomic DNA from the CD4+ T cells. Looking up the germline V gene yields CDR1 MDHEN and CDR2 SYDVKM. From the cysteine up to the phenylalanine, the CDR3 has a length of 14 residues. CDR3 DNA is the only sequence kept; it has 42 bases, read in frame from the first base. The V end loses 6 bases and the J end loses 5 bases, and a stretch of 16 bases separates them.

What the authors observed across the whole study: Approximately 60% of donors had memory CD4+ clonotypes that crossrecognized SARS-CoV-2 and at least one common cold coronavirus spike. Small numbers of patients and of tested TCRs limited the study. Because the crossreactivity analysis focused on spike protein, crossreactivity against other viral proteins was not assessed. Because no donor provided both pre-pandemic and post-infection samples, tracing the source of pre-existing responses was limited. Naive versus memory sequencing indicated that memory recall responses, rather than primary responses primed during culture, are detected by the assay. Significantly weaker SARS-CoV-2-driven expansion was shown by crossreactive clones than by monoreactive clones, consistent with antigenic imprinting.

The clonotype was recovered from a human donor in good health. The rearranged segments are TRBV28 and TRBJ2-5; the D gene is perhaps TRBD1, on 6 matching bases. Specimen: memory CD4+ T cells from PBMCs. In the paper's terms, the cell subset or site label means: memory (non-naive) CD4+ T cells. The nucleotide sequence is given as TGTGCCAGCAGACAGGGCACCCTCGGGGAGACCCAGTACTTC. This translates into CASRQGTLGETQYF.